This T cell receptor (beta chain) stems from a study of beta chain features in type 1 diabetes. Notes on the study in general: Moderately but significantly shorter TCRB CDR3s were found in Type 1 diabetes patients in all four CD4+ subsets.

CDR1 and CDR2 (germline): MNHNY, SVGAGI (reference sequence). The CDR3 covers 14 residues. V gave up 7 bases and J gave up 5 bases, with 14 bases separating them. Comments on this clone: Its target is unknown.

Sequenced material consisted of expressed TCRB transcripts (all of the isolated RNA was reverse transcribed). Libraries were prepared by immunoSEQ multiplex PCR; TCRdb keeps only in-frame clonotypes and omits some of them. The sample holds 600,000 to 750,000 clones, about an eighth seen once. Sequencing input: naive CD4+ T cells from blood. The sequence was collected from a man aged 30 to 45 with type 1 diabetes. This chain uses TRBV6-6 with TRBJ1-4; D may be TRBD1 (5 bases). The CDR3 coding sequence is TGTGCCAGCACCCCTAGTGAGGGGAATGAAAAACTGTTTTTT. Translation: CASTPSEGNEKLFF.